The next 3 T cell receptor beta chains were all read from a single sample in a study of shared clonotypes between healthy human individuals. The assay was immunoSEQ multiplex PCR, and TCRdb's table has in-frame clones only and misses some. The table lists roughly 1.5 million clones, approximately 98% of them singletons. Sample: naive CD4+ T cells sorted from blood. Subset defined: CD45RA+ positively selected. Source of these receptors: a man younger than 40 in good health.

The V call is TRBV11-2, the J call TRBJ1-1; unclear D gene. Trimming stripped 1 base from V and 8 bases from J, with 11 bases between. The CDR3 loop spans 13 amino acids. Germline-derived CDR1 and CDR2 are SGHAT and FQNNGV. CDR3 nucleotide sequence: TGTGCCAGCAGCTTAGTGGTCGGCAGAGAAGCTTTCTTT. It yields the protein CASSLVVGREAFF.

The chain joins TRBV28 to TRBJ1-2; no firm D call. Trimming took off 6 bases at V and 1 base at J, with 9 bases between the two ends. The CDR3 extends over 13 amino acids. Germline V CDR1 and CDR2: MDHEN, SYDVKM. The CDR3 loop reads CASRGGINYGYTF. The CDR3 DNA reads TGTGCCAGCAGAGGAGGAATTAACTATGGCTACACCTTC.

The rearrangement uses TRBV7-6 and TRBJ2-3; 8 positions match TRBD1. Trimming at V came to 0 bases and at J to 3 bases, leaving 11 bases not matched to a gene. This CDR3 has 18 residues. Germline assignment: CDR1 SGHVS and CDR2 FNYEAQ. The CDR3: CASSLAPRQGLVTDTQYF. CDR3 coding DNA: TGTGCCAGCAGCTTAGCGCCCCGACAGGGGCTGGTTACAGATACGCAGTATTTT.